This T cell receptor beta chain was sequenced for a study of metastatic and nonmetastatic thyroid tumors (dated by TCRdb to the early 2020s). With respect to the entire study: Repertoires were compared across peripheral blood and tumor or nodule tissue samples from malignant and benign thyroid patients.

CDR1 and CDR2, looked up from the germline V gene (reference sequence), are LNHDA and SQIVND. The CDR3 measures 14 amino acids from cysteine to phenylalanine. The read is trimmed to its CDR3 DNA, 42 bases read in frame from base 1. V loses 7 bases, J loses 5 bases, and the germline ends lie 15 bases apart. No treatment had been received by any patient before thyroid surgery. Using T-cell receptor beta sequencing, the researchers looked back retrospectively at clinical samples from patients, gathered between about 2012 and 2019. The receptor library was made with PCR. The sequencer listed for this sample is Illumina HiSeq 4000. High-throughput sequencing was used to profile the CDR3 region of the TCR beta-chain in every patient. In the original analysis: CDR3 differences across clinicopathological groups were used to build a classifier for discriminating distant-metastatic papillary thyroid cancer patients. Repertoire diversity was assessed with the Shannon index, and tumor-blood repertoire similarity with the Morisita-Horn index. The public sequencing data were trimmed at Q25 with fastp and processed into clonotypes with MiXCR by TCRdb, which kept only in-frame beta chains. TCRdb, rather than the study authors, made the V and J calls. The sample profile shows under 50,000 clones; approximately 17% of them were found once. The ten largest clonotypes hold about an eighth of the sample.

This clone was observed many times. This receptor's antigen is unknown. The input lacks base qualities; no much larger clone sits a single base away. The research as a whole found: In both blood and tumor samples, TCR beta diversity was reported to be significantly higher in malignant tumors than in benign nodules.

The sequenced sample was tumor tissue. The V and J segments used are TRBV19 and TRBJ2-1, with no confidently assigned D gene. The source of this sequence is a female donor with papillary thyroid cancer or a benign thyroid nodule (not recorded which). Some clones in this sample may be carry-over from other donors' samples. The base sequence is TGTGCCAGTAACACCAACCGGTTTAACAATGAGCAGTTCTTC. This is translated as CASNTNRFNNEQFF.